These 5 T cell receptor beta chains came from one sample sequenced in a study of blood T cell repertoires in COVID-19. Libraries were prepared by immunoSEQ multiplex PCR; TCRdb keeps only in-frame clonotypes and omits some of them. The table lists 100,000 to 150,000 clones, about 82% of them singletons, with about 5% in the top ten. Sequencing used peripheral blood. The receptors shown here come from a human donor in a cohort sampled during active COVID-19.

V and J are TRBV4-3 and TRBJ1-5; 8 nucleotides match TRBD1. The germline CDR1 and CDR2 sequences are LGHNA and YSLEER. The V and J ends lost 0 bases and 1 base, in that order; junction bases with no gene match: 5. The CDR3 spans 17 residues. The CDR3 coding sequence is TGCGCCAGCAGCCAAGACGCCCGACAGGGGAGCAATCAGCCCCAGCATTTT. This codes for CASSQDARQGSNQPQHF.

This chain links TRBV2 with TRBJ2-3, with a possible D match to TRBD1 (6 bases). This CDR3 has 13 amino acids. Trimming cost V 7 bases and J 1 base, with 9 bases left between them. Germline V CDR1 and CDR2: SNHLY, FYNNEI. The DNA of the CDR3 is TGTGCCAGCACACAGGGAGGCACAGATACGCAGTATTTT. Its translation is CASTQGGTDTQYF.

The chain has TRBV11-2 and TRBJ2-7; D unresolved. V was trimmed by 3 bases and J by 2 bases, leaving 8 bases between them. This CDR3 spans 13 amino acids. Germline CDR1 and CDR2: SGHAT and FQNNGV. The CDR3, as DNA: TGTGCCAGCAGCTTCGAACCTACCTACGAGCAGTACTTC. This sequence encodes CASSFEPTYEQYF.

The chain uses TRBV4-1 and TRBJ2-7, with D perhaps matching TRBD2 (6 bases). CDR3 length equals 16 residues. Germline values: CDR1 MGHRA, CDR2 YSYEKL. The ends were cut back, 1 base at V and 4 bases at J, with 17 bases in the middle. The chain's CDR3 is CASSQAFGGVDYEQYF. The CDR3, as DNA: TGCGCCAGCAGCCAAGCTTTCGGCGGGGTGGATTACGAGCAGTACTTC.

The V and J genes are TRBV15 and TRBJ1-1, with 7 bases matching TRBD1. CDR3 length equals 14 residues. J gave up 1 base and V 9 bases, and 8 bases lay outside the gene matches. Germline values: CDR1 LNHNV, CDR2 YYDKDF (reference sequence). CDR3 sequence reads: CATVTGTANTEAFF. As DNA, the CDR3 is TGTGCCACGGTAACCGGGACAGCGAACACTGAAGCTTTCTTT.